This T cell receptor (beta chain) was observed in a study of T cell repertoires in cytomegalovirus infection. Study background: From public TCR beta signatures came an indication of both CMV infection and matching HLA type.

TCRdb redid the calling of the reads with MiXCR, one entry per CDR3 protein. This table has 380,000 or so distinct CDR3 sequences, about a third appearing once. Study-level findings and limits: Ex vivo responses were dominated by HLA-C-restricted CMV-specific TCR beta clonotypes. The cumulative frequency of public TCR beta families distinguished individuals who carried CMV together with the relevant HLA.

Worth noting for this clonotype: Its antigen is not identified. Just one base apart from a much larger clone, this may be a read error.

V shed 5 bases, J shed 3 bases, and the junction held 3 bases outside the gene matches. This CDR3 spans 15 amino acids. Germline assignment: CDR1 SNHLY and CDR2 FYNNEI. The sequences come from cultured PBMCs, collected from culture after CMV antigen stimulation. The rearrangement joins TRBV2 to TRBJ2-5; 13 bases align to TRBD2. The clonotype comes from a human donor in good health (CMV status not recorded). Some clones in this sample may be carry-over from other donors' samples. CDR3 sequence: CASSPGTSGKETQYF. The CDR3 DNA reads TGTGCCAGCAGTCCCGGGACTAGCGGGAAAGAGACCCAGTACTTC.